This TCR beta chain came from a study of Graves' ophthalmopathy and Graves' hyperthyroidism (dated by TCRdb to 2016 to 2019). General notes on the study: Peripheral blood was collected at initial diagnosis, prior to any treatment. The study used signatures of the TCR beta repertoire to tell Graves' ophthalmopathy apart from Graves' hyperthyroidism and to predict which patients would progress to ophthalmopathy. In total, 135 blood samples were TCR-sequenced: 40 to 45 ophthalmopathy, 80 or so hyperthyroidism and approximately 17 hyperthyroidism-to-ophthalmopathy patients. To explore V-J signatures that separate ophthalmopathy from hyperthyroidism, a discovery set of 95 to 100 patients was enrolled, consisting of 40 to 45 with ophthalmopathy and around 57 with stable hyperthyroidism. The independent validation cohort included roughly 19 hyperthyroidism patients plus 17 patients who later progressed from hyperthyroidism to ophthalmopathy. In roughly 6 hyperthyroidism patients, the T-cell repertoire of thyroid tissue was compared with the T-cell repertoire of blood. After sampling, hyperthyroidism patients received methimazole starting at 30 mg daily, and ophthalmopathy patients received high-dose intravenous methylprednisolone. Study-wide findings and limitations: No statistical method was used to set the sample size in advance, and the investigators knew which group each participant was assigned to. Most of the expanded thyroid clonotypes with a frequency above 0.001 were also detected in blood, and it was suggested that the thyroid immune response may be reflected by blood repertoires. In validation, the model predicted ophthalmopathy progression with 55% to 71% sensitivity and approximately 78% specificity; about a dozen predicted patients were CT-confirmed with GO in a median of approximately six months. Ophthalmopathy was separated from stable hyperthyroidism by the 13-signature model with 85% to 90% sensitivity and around 81% specificity in cross-validation and with 80%/75% in the test set.

This clonotype was counted ten times or more. Its antigen specificity is not known. No base qualities exist here, and no much larger clone lies one base off it. Ophthalmopathy patients were characterized by moderately to severely active disease, a Clinical Activity Score of at least 3, a NOSPECS grade of at least 4, and a disease duration under 3 months. Patients with other autoimmune diseases, uncontrolled infections, pregnancy or lactation were excluded from the study. Clinical symptoms, serum thyroxine, TRAb, thyroid ultrasound and orbital computed tomography formed the basis of the diagnosis. Using Ficoll-Paque density gradient centrifugation, PBMCs were isolated from 8.5 to 10 ml of fresh peripheral blood. Trizol reagent was used to extract the total RNA, and its quality was then checked on an Agilent 2100 Bioanalyzer. For repertoire sequencing, the TCR beta CDR3 regions were amplified from RNA transcripts. A first-round RT-PCR used HTBI primers with the Qiagen OneStep RT-PCR kit, followed by a second-round multiplex PCR, size selection and purification. Libraries were sequenced on an Illumina HiSeq2000 using paired-end 100 bp reads. On the study's bioinformatics: SOAPnuke was used for read processing, and reads with adapters, uncalled bases, a mean Phred below 15, or no exact constant-primer or identifier match were discarded. COPE v1.2.5 was used to merge high-quality paired reads. Unique nucleotide sequences were defined as clonotypes and aligned to IMGT TRB V, D and J references using MiTCR v1.1. Only V-J combinations with frequency above 0.0001 were analysed, covering over 98% of repertoires. For each V-J combination, a TCR clonal expansion and chaos score was defined as the ratio of F50 clonal expansion to chaos observed in the TCRdist matrix. Welch's t-statistics and random forest were used to reduce features to 10 to 15 V-J combinations, which were fed into a naive Bayes classifier. The similarity between thyroid and blood repertoires was quantified using the Morisita-Horn index. TCRdb reprocessed the public reads (quality trimming at Q25 with fastp, clone calling with MiXCR) and kept in-frame beta chains. Records with the same CDR3 protein are collapsed into one entry carrying the most frequent genes and DNA. The V and J calls were determined by TCRdb, not by the authors. The sample profile shows about 740,000 distinct CDR3 sequences; 40% of them were found once. The biggest ten clones account for approximately 46% of the sample.

The origin of this receptor is an adult man with Graves' ophthalmopathy. The specimen was peripheral blood.

The DNA sequence is given as TGTGCCAGCACACACATTAACTATGGCTACACCTTC. The resulting protein is CASTHINYGYTF. The rearrangement combines TRBV11-2 with TRBJ1-2; a confident D gene designation cannot be given. V is clipped by 7 bases and J by 1 base, and the sequence between their germline boundaries is 7 bases long. The CDR3 goes from the cysteine to the phenylalanine over 12 residues. This entry keeps only the CDR3 DNA: 36 bases, framed from base 1. Based on the germline V gene, the CDR1 and CDR2 sequences are SGHAT and FQNNGV.